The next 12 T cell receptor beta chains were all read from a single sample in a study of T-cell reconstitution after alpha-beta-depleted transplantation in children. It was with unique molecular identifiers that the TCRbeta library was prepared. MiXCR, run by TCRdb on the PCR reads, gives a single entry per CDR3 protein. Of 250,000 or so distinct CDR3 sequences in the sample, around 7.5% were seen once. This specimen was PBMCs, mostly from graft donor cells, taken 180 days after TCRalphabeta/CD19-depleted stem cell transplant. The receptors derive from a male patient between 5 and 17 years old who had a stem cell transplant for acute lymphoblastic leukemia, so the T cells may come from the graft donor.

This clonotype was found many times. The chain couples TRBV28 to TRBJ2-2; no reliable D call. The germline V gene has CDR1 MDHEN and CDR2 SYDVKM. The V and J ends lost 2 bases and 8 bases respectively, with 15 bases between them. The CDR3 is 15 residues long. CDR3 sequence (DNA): TGTGCCAGCAGTTTAATGGGCCTAGTACGAGGGGAGCTGTTTTTT. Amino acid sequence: CASSLMGLVRGELFF.

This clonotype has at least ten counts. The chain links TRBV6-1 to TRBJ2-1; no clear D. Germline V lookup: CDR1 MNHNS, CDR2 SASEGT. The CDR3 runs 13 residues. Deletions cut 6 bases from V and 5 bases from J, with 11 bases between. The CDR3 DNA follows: TGTGCCAGCAGCCAGACCCCTCACAATGAGCAGTTCTTC. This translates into CASSQTPHNEQFF.

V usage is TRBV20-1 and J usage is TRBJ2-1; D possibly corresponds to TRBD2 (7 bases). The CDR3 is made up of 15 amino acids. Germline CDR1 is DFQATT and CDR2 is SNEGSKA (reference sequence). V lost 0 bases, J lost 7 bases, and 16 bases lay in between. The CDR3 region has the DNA TGCAGTGCTAGAGATGTGGGGGGGGGCCTAAATGAGCAGTTCTTC. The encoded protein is CSARDVGGGLNEQFF.

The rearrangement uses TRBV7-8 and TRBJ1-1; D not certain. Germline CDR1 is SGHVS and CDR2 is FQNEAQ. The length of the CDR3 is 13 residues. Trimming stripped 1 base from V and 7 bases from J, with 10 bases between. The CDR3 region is CASSLDRTVEAFF. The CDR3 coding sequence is TGTGCCAGCAGCTTAGATAGAACGGTTGAAGCTTTCTTT.

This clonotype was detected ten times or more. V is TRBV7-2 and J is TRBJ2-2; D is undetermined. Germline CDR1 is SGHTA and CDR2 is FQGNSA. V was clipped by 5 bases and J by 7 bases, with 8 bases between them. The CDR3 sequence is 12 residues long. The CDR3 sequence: CASSLVGGELFF. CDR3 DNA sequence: TGTGCCAGCAGCCTGGTCGGCGGGGAGCTGTTTTTT.

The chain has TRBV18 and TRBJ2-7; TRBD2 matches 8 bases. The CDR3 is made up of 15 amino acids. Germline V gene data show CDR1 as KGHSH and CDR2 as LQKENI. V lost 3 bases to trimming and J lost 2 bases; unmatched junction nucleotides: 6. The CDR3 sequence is CASSPQRESPYEQYF. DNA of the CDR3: TGTGCCAGCTCACCTCAGCGGGAGTCTCCCTACGAGCAGTACTTC.

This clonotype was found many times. CDR3 loop: CASSPGSSYEQYF. In DNA, the CDR3 is TGTGCCAGCAGTCCAGGATCCTCCTACGAGCAGTACTTC. The chain recombines TRBV27 with TRBJ2-7; D ambiguous. V was cut by 5 bases and J by 0 bases, with 8 bases left in between. The CDR3 extends over 13 amino acids. The germline V gene has CDR1 MNHEY and CDR2 SMNVEV (reference sequence).

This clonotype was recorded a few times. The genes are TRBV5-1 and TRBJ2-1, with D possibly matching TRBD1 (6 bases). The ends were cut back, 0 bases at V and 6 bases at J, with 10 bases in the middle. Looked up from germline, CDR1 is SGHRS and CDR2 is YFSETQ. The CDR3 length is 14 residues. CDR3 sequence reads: CASSLGSGVNEQFF. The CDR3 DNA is TGCGCCAGCAGCTTGGGGTCAGGGGTCAATGAGCAGTTCTTC. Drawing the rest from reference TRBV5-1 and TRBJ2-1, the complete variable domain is KAGVTQTPRYLIKTRGQQVTLSCSPISGHRSVSWYQQTPGQGLQFLFEYFSETQRNKGNFPGRFSGRQFSNSRSEMNVSTLELGDSALYLCASSLGSGVNEQFFGPGTRLTVL.

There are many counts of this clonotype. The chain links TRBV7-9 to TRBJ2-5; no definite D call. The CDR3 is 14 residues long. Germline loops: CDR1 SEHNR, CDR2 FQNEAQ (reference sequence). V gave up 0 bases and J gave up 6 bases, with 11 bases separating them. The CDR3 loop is CASSLAEGPKTQYF. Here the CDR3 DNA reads TGTGCCAGCAGCTTAGCGGAAGGGCCCAAGACCCAGTACTTC.

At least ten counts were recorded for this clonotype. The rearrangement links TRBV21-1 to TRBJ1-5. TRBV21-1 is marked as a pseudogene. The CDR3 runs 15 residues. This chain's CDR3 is CASPRGGRANQPQHF. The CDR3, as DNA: TGTGCCAGCCCTCGGGGAGGTCGGGCCAATCAGCCCCAGCATTTT.

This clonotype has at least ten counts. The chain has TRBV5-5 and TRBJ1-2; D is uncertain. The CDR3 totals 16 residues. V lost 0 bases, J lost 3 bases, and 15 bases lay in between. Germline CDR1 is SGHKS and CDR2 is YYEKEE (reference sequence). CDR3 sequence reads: CASSLAAALRDYGYTF. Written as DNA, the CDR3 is TGTGCCAGCAGCTTGGCTGCGGCCTTACGGGACTATGGCTACACCTTC.

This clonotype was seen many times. CDR3 in amino acids: CASSRDRGMYF. In DNA, the CDR3 is TGTGCCAGCAGCCGGGACAGGGGGATGTACTTC. This chain connects TRBV7-9 to TRBJ2-7; TRBD1 aligns across 11 bases. This CDR3 comprises 11 residues. With 5 bases clipped from V and 12 bases from J, the junction kept 3 bases outside the gene matches. Germline CDR1 SEHNR, CDR2 FQNEAQ (reference sequence). Filled out from reference TRBV7-9 and TRBJ2-7, the complete variable domain reads DTGVSQNPRHKITKRGQNVTFRCDPISEHNRLYWYRQTLGQGPEFLTYFQNEAQLEKSRLLSDRFSAERPKGSFSTLEIQRTEQGDSAMYLCASSRDRGMYFGPGTRLTVT.